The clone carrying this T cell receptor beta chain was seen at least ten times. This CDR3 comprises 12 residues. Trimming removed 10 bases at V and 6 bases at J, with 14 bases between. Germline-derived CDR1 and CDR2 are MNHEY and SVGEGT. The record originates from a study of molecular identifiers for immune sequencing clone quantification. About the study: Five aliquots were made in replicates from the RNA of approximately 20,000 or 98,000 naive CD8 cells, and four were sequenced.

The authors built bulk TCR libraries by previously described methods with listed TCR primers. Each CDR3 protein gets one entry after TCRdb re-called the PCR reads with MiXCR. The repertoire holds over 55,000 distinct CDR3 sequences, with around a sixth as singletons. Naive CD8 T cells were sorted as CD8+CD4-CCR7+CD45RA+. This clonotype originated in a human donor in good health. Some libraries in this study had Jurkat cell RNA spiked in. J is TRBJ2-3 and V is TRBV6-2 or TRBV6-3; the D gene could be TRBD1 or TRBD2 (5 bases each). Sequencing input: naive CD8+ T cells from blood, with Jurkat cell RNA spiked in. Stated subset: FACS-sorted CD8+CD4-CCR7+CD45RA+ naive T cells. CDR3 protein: CAISLGVDTQYF. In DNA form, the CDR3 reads TGTGCCATCTCCTTGGGGGTGGATACGCAGTATTTT.